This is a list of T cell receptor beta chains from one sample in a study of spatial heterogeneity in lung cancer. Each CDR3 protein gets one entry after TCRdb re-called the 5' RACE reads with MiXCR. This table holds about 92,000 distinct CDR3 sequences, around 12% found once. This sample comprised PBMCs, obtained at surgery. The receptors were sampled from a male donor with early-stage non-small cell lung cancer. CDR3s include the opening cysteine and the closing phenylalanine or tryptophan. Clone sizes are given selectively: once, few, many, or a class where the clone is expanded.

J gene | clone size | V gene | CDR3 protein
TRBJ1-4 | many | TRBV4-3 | CASSQELVMVKLFF
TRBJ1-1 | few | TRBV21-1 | CASSRGSTEAFF
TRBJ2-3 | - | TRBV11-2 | CASTRWEAQYF
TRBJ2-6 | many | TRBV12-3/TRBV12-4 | CASSPWANVLTF
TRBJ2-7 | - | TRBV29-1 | CSVVVAGGLGEQYF
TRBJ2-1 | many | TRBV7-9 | CASSLETLGNEQFF
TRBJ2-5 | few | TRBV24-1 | CATSDVSTFITQETQYF
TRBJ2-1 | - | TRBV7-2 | CASSFRGGAAVNNEQFF
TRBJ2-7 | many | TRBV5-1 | CASSPGQNYEQYF
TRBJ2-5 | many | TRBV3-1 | CASSQDAQDQETQYF
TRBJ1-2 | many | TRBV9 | CASSTPRDGYTF
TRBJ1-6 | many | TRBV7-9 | CASSATGAANSPLHF
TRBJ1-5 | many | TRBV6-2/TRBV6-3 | CASSHPDSWYSNQPQHF
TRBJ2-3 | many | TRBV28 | CASMRRDTDTQYF
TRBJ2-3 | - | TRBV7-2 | CASRDPRGTDTQYF
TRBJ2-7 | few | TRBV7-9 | CASSPNRGAYEQYF
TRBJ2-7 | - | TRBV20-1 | CSARGRISGLSSYEQYF
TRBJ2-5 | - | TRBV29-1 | CSAGPQETQYF
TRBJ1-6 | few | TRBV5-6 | CASSSAGRNSPLHF
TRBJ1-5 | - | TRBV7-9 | CASSLPSGQPQHF
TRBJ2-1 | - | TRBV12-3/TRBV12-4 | CASSTDRGVVEQFF
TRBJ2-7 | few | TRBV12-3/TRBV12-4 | CASSLEAGPLEQYF
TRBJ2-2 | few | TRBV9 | CASSPGGALNTGELFF
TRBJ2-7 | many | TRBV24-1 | CATSYGSADEQYF
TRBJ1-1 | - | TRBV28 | CASTIPRGRGNTEAFF
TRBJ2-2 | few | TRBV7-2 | CASSRETGSTGELFF
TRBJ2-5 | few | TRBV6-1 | CASLQQAQETQYF
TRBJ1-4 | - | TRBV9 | CASSPRAGGDEKLFF